This T cell receptor beta chain was recorded in a study of graft-versus-host responses after intestinal transplantation. Overall study: In this cohort, recipients had multivisceral, liver-intestinal, or isolated intestinal transplants. Study observations and caveats: Circulating GvH clone levels at their peak were associated with HvG declines (early post-transplant). GvH clones were identified in recipient marrow, with some first appearing in ileum or blood.

A word on this clone: What it recognizes is unknown.

TCRdb keeps only in-frame clones here, not all; method: immunoSEQ multiplex PCR. This repertoire shows approximately 49,000 clones, roughly 90% found once; its top ten account for 0.5% to 0.65%. The CDR3 runs to 14 residues. V was clipped by 5 bases and J by 0 bases; unmatched bases: 3. The germline gives CDR1 KGHSH, CDR2 LQKENI. The V call is TRBV18, the J call TRBJ1-1; 7 nucleotides agree with TRBD1. This TCR derives from a human donor who was the organ donor for an intestinal transplant. The sequencing here drew on unstimulated CD4+ T cells sorted from spleen or lymph node cells, taken before transplant. CDR3 sequence: CASSGDSMNTEAFF. CDR3 DNA sequence: TGTGCCAGCTCAGGGGACAGCATGAACACTGAAGCTTTCTTT.